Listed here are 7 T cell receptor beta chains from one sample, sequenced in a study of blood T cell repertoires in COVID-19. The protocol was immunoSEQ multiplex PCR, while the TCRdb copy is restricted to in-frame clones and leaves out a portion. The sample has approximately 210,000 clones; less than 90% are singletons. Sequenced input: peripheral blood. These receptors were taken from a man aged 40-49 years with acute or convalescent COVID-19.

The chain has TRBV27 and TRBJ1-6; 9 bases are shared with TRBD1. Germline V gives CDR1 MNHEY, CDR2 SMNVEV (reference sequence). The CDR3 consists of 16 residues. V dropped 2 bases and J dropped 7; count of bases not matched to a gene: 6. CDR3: CASSLGTGWGNSPLHF. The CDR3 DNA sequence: TGTGCCAGCAGTTTAGGGACAGGGTGGGGAAATTCACCCCTCCACTTT.

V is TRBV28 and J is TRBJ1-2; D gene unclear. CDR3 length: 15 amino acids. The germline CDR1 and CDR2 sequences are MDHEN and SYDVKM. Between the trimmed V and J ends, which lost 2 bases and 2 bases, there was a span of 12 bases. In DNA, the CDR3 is TGTGCCAGCAGTTTAGGCCAGCGACGGAACTATGGCTACACCTTC. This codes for CASSLGQRRNYGYTF.

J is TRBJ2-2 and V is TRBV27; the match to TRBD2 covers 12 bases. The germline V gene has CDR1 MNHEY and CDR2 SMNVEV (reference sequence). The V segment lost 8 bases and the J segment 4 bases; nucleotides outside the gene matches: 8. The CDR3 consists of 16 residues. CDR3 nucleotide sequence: TGTGCCAGCCTATCGGGACTAGCGGGTAGCACCGGGGAGCTGTTTTTT. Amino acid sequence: CASLSGLAGSTGELFF.

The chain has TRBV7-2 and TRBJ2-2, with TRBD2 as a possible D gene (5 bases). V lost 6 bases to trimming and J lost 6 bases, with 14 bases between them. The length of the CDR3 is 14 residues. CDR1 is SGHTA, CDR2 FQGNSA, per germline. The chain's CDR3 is CASRRARRAGELFF. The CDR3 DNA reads TGTGCCAGCAGGCGGGCGCGACGGGCCGGGGAGCTGTTTTTT.

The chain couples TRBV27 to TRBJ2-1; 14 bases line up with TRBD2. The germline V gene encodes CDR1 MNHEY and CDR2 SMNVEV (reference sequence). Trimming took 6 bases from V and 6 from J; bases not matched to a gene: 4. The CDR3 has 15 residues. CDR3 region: CASSLGTSGSNEQFF. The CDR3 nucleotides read TGTGCCAGCAGCCTTGGGACTAGCGGGAGCAATGAGCAGTTCTTC.

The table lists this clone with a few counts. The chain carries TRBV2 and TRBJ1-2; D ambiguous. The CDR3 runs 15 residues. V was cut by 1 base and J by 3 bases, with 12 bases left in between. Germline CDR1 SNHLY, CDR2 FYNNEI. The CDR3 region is CASSEEAASYYGYTF. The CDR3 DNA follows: TGTGCCAGCAGTGAAGAGGCGGCTTCCTACTATGGCTACACCTTC.

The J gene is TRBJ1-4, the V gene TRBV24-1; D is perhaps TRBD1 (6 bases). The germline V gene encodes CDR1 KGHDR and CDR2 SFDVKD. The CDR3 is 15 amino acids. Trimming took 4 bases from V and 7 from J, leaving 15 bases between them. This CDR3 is CATSDRQVVVEKLFF. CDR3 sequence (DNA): TGTGCCACCAGTGACCGACAGGTAGTGGTTGAAAAACTGTTTTTT.